A single sample gave rise to the 2 T cell receptor beta chains below, sequenced in a study of cytomegalovirus exposure and HLA in healthy donors. PCR involved 60 Vbeta and 13 Jbeta primers. Only in-frame clones appear in the TCRdb table, and some are missing; sequencing was by immunoSEQ multiplex PCR. The sample includes more than 100,000 clones, approximately 10% of them seen just once. Sequenced: PBMCs. The receptor set was obtained from a woman in her forties in good health and CMV-seropositive.

The chain combines TRBV9 with TRBJ1-1; D uncertain. The germline V gene encodes CDR1 SGDLS and CDR2 YYNGEE. CDR3 length: 14 residues. Trimming took 4 bases from V and 0 from J, leaving 10 bases between them. CDR3 loop: CASSPRQMNTEAFF. CDR3 DNA: TGTGCCAGCAGCCCCCGACAAATGAACACTGAAGCTTTCTTT.

This clone was picked up a small number of times. V is TRBV7-9 and J is TRBJ2-7; 11 bases are shared with TRBD1. Germline V gene data show CDR1 as SEHNR and CDR2 as FQNEAQ (reference sequence). The length of the CDR3 is 15 residues. V shed 5 bases and J 2 bases; nucleotides not matched to a gene: 5. CDR3 coding DNA: TGTGCCAGCAGCACGGACAGGGGGCCGCCCTACGAGCAGTACTTC. It yields the protein CASSTDRGPPYEQYF.